This entry describes one T cell receptor beta chain. The sample comes from a study of T cell changes during pregnancy in multiple sclerosis. V was shortened by 5 bases and J by 0 bases, with 8 bases between the two germline ends. Germline CDR1 is PRHDT and CDR2 is FYEKMQ (reference sequence). The CDR3 is made up of 13 amino acids. Generated by immunoSEQ multiplex PCR, the TCRdb table keeps only in-frame clones and is missing some. Among roughly 69,000 clones, about nine tenths were seen once, and the ten largest hold 1.4%. The source is a female donor with multiple sclerosis, enrolled in a pregnancy study. The sequencing used peripheral blood, collected in the third trimester of pregnancy. The chain is built from TRBV13 and TRBJ2-7; possible D gene TRBD1, 5 bases. As DNA, the CDR3 is TGTGCCAGCAGCACTGGGGCCTCCTACGAGCAGTACTTC. It specifies CASSTGASYEQYF.